These 5 T cell receptor beta chains were sequenced from one sample in a study of shared clonotypes between healthy human individuals. The assay was immunoSEQ multiplex PCR, and TCRdb's table has in-frame clones only and misses some. Here the sample spans more than 1.2 million clones, approximately 98.5% being singletons. Sequences were obtained from naive CD4+ T cells sorted from blood. Subset described: CD45RA+ positively selected. These receptor sequences come from a man under 40 in good health.

This chain uses TRBV5-4 with TRBJ2-5; D perhaps matches TRBD2 (5 bases). The CDR3 has 13 amino acids. V lost 3 bases and J 3 bases, leaving 9 bases between the germline ends. Germline CDR1 is SGHNT and CDR2 is YYREEE (reference sequence). The CDR3 nucleotides are TGTGCCAGCAGCTATGAGGGCGAAGAGACCCAGTACTTC. It specifies CASSYEGEETQYF.

A single count supports this clone. This rearrangement joins TRBV30 to TRBJ2-1; possible D gene TRBD2, 6 bases. The length of the CDR3 is 15 residues. Germline V gene lookup returns CDR1 GTSNPN and CDR2 SVGIG (reference sequence). V was clipped by 0 bases and J by 4 bases, with 13 bases between them. The CDR3 DNA follows: TGTGCCTGGAGTGTATTGGGGGGTCCTTACAATGAGCAGTTCTTC. Encoded protein: CAWSVLGGPYNEQFF. Full variable domain (missing parts from reference TRBV30 and TRBJ2-1): SQTIHQWPATLVQPVGSPLSLECTVEGTSNPNLYWYRQAAGRGLQLLFYSVGIGQISSEVPQNLSASRPQDRQFILSSKKLLLSDSGFYLCAWSVLGGPYNEQFFGPGTRLTVL.

The chain couples TRBV4-3 to TRBJ2-1, with a tentative D call TRBD1 (5 bases). Germline V CDR1 and CDR2: LGHNA, YSLEER. The V end was cut by 1 base, the J end by 0 bases, with 10 bases between. The CDR3 covers 16 residues. The CDR3 sequence: CASSQVPQGSYNEQFF. CDR3 nucleotide sequence: TGCGCCAGCAGCCAAGTACCGCAGGGCTCCTACAATGAGCAGTTCTTC.

The chain joins TRBV4-3 to TRBJ2-5; the match to TRBD2 covers 10 bases. The CDR3 runs 16 residues. Per germline, CDR1 LGHNA and CDR2 YSLEER. J lost 5 bases, V lost 0 bases, and 6 bases had no gene match. The CDR3 DNA follows: TGCGCCAGCAGCCAAGAGATAGCGGGAGGTGTGGAGACCCAGTACTTC. Its translation: CASSQEIAGGVETQYF.

The chain uses TRBV27 and TRBJ2-7; 9 bases agree with TRBD2. Trimming took 6 bases from V and 5 from J; bases not matched to a gene: 8. Germline CDR1 reads MNHEY; CDR2 reads SMNVEV (reference sequence). This CDR3 spans 14 amino acids. The CDR3 DNA follows: TGTGCCAGCAGAGCTAGCGGGAACTTAAACGAGCAGTACTTC. Amino acids: CASRASGNLNEQYF.